Presented here are 30 T cell receptor beta chains from one specimen sequenced in a study of graft-versus-host responses after intestinal transplantation. Which antigens these TCRs recognize remains unknown. The protocol was immunoSEQ multiplex PCR, while the TCRdb copy is restricted to in-frame clones and leaves out a portion. The sample lists approximately 68,000 clones, roughly 89% seen once, with less than 5% in the top ten. The sample consisted of unstimulated CD8+ T cells sorted from spleen or lymph node cells, taken before transplant. These receptors all come from a human donor who was the organ donor for an intestinal transplant.

The chain is built from TRBV6-5 and TRBJ1-4; tentative D call: TRBD1 (5 bases). This CDR3 contains 15 residues. The germline V and J ends were trimmed by 5 bases and 0 bases, with 10 bases remaining between them. Germline values: CDR1 MNHEY, CDR2 SVGAGI. The CDR3 DNA reads as TGTGCCAGCAGTGCAACAGGAGCAACTAATGAAAAACTGTTTTTT. This sequence encodes CASSATGATNEKLFF.

This clone was recorded only once. The chain combines TRBV29-1 with TRBJ2-3; 8 bases are a match to TRBD2. Germline V CDR1 and CDR2: SQVTM, ANQGSEA. CDR3 length: 14 amino acids. V lost 4 bases and J lost 1; bases outside the gene matches: 4. The CDR3: CSVAFSGGTDTQYF. The CDR3 DNA reads as TGCAGCGTTGCCTTTAGCGGGGGCACAGATACGCAGTATTTT.

The rearrangement joins TRBV6-5 to TRBJ2-1; D possibly corresponds to TRBD2 (6 bases). The V end lost 5 bases, the J end lost 8 bases, and 16 bases lay between the germline ends. The CDR3 runs 14 residues. Germline V CDR1 and CDR2: MNHEY, SVGAGI. In DNA form, the CDR3 reads TGTGCCAGCAGTGCCTGGAGGGCATCGGATGAGCAGTTCTTC. Translated: CASSAWRASDEQFF.

V and J are TRBV6-5 and TRBJ1-2; D unresolved. The CDR3 runs 12 residues. Germline loops: CDR1 MNHEY, CDR2 SVGAGI. Trimming took 6 bases from V and 8 from J, leaving 13 bases between them. The chain's CDR3 is CASSPVGEGYTF. DNA of the CDR3: TGTGCCAGCAGCCCTGTCGGGGAAGGCTACACCTTC.

The CDR3 nucleotides are TGTGCCAGCAGTGAAGGTAGAACTGAAGCTTTCTTT. It yields the protein CASSEGRTEAFF. V is TRBV2 and J is TRBJ1-1; D gene ambiguous. Trimming removed 1 base from V and 5 bases from J, with 5 bases in between. Germline CDR1 and CDR2: SNHLY and FYNNEI. The CDR3 consists of 12 residues.

CDR3 nucleotides: TGTGCCAGCAGCTTAGACCCGACAGGGTATGGCTACACCTTC. Encoded protein: CASSLDPTGYGYTF. The chain recombines TRBV7-6 with TRBJ1-2, with TRBD1 matching 7 bases. CDR3 length equals 14 residues. The V gene end was trimmed by 1 base and the J gene end by 5 bases; junction bases not matched to a gene: 4. The germline CDR1 and CDR2 sequences are SGHVS and FNYEAQ.

This clone has just one count. The rearrangement uses TRBV6-4 and TRBJ1-2; D is uncertain. Germline V gene data show CDR1 as MRHNA and CDR2 as SNTAGT. The CDR3 runs to 14 residues. V was trimmed by 7 bases and J by 0 bases, leaving 12 bases between them. The CDR3 bases are TGTGCCAGCATCTCAGAGAGGGCTAACTATGGCTACACCTTC. This gives the protein CASISERANYGYTF.

V is TRBV15 and J is TRBJ1-5; 10 bases map to TRBD1. Per the germline V gene, CDR1 is LNHNV and CDR2 is YYDKDF (reference sequence). This CDR3 spans 18 amino acids. V lost 0 bases to trimming and J lost 4 bases; unmatched junction nucleotides: 9. CDR3 sequence (DNA): TGTGCCACCAGCAGAGATTGGGGGACAGGGGCGATTAATCAGCCCCAGCATTTT. Translated: CATSRDWGTGAINQPQHF.

The V and J genes are TRBV7-6 and TRBJ2-3, with TRBD2 matching 7 bases. CDR1 SGHVS and CDR2 FNYEAQ come from the germline V gene. The V segment lost 6 bases and the J segment 6 bases; nucleotides outside the gene matches: 21. CDR3 length equals 18 residues. The CDR3 DNA is TGTGCCAGCAGTCCCTCGGGGGTTTTGGCGGGGGTTTGGGATACGCAGTATTTT. The encoded protein is CASSPSGVLAGVWDTQYF.

The chain recombines TRBV27 with TRBJ2-1, with 7 bases aligning to TRBD2. The V gene's germline CDR1 is MNHEY and CDR2 SMNVEV (reference sequence). The CDR3 is 18 amino acids. Trimming removed 0 bases from V and 7 bases from J; junction bases left unmatched: 15. This CDR3 is CASSLSGGEPLDWNEQFF. CDR3 nucleotide sequence: TGTGCCAGCAGTTTATCTGGGGGGGAGCCTCTCGATTGGAATGAGCAGTTCTTC.

The V call is TRBV5-1, the J call TRBJ1-1, with D perhaps TRBD1 (5 bases). Germline V gene lookup returns CDR1 SGHRS and CDR2 YFSETQ. The CDR3 has 13 residues. The V end was cut by 0 bases, the J end by 10 bases, with 13 bases between. The CDR3 bases are TGCGCCAGCAGCTTGGGATCCAGGGAGGTAGCTTTCTTT. Protein: CASSLGSREVAFF.

The chain couples TRBV6-5 to TRBJ2-1; D remains unclear. The CDR3 sequence is 13 residues long. Per the germline V gene, CDR1 is MNHEY and CDR2 is SVGAGI. Trimming left V 5 bases short and J 5 bases short, with 10 bases between. CDR3 nucleotides: TGTGCCAGCAGTCGAACTACGAACAATGAGCAGTTCTTC. It codes for CASSRTTNNEQFF.

The chain combines TRBV4-1 with TRBJ1-3; D is undetermined. Germline V CDR1 and CDR2: MGHRA, YSYEKL. Trimming took off 4 bases at V and 0 bases at J, with 10 bases between the two ends. The CDR3 contains 15 residues. The CDR3 protein is CASSRHLSSGNTIYF. In DNA, the CDR3 is TGCGCCAGCAGCCGTCACCTGAGCTCTGGAAACACCATATATTTT.

The chain couples TRBV11-2 to TRBJ1-6; the D gene is possibly TRBD1 (6 bases). The CDR3 extends over 17 amino acids. Germline lookup yields CDR1 SGHAT and CDR2 FQNNGV. Trimming left V 5 bases short and J 0 bases short, with 14 bases between. This chain's CDR3 is CASSNPPDSSYNSPLHF. CDR3 coding DNA: TGTGCCAGCAGCAATCCCCCGGACAGCTCCTATAATTCACCCCTCCACTTT.

V gene TRBV10-3 combines with J gene TRBJ1-2; TRBD1 is a possible D gene (5 bases). CDR3 size: 12 residues. Trimming left V 11 bases short and J 0 bases short, with 10 bases between. Germline-derived CDR1 and CDR2 are ENHRY and SYGVKD. CDR3 DNA: TGTGCCGCCAGGGCGGCTAACTATGGCTACACCTTC. This translates into CAARAANYGYTF.

The chain links TRBV15 to TRBJ2-5; 7 bases line up with TRBD2. The CDR3 consists of 15 residues. After removal of 5 bases from V and 0 bases from J, the junction contained 6 bases not matched to a gene. Germline V CDR1 and CDR2: LNHNV, YYDKDF (reference sequence). CDR3: CATSGSGKNQETQYF. CDR3 DNA sequence: TGTGCCACCAGCGGGAGCGGGAAAAACCAAGAGACCCAGTACTTC.

This chain uses TRBV7-9 with TRBJ1-4, with unresolved D. The germline V and J ends were trimmed by 3 bases and 6 bases, with 5 bases remaining between them. The CDR3 covers 12 residues. Germline assignment: CDR1 SEHNR and CDR2 FQNEAQ (reference sequence). The CDR3 nucleotides read TGTGCCAGCAGCTTCGGTTATGAAAAACTGTTTTTT. This codes for CASSFGYEKLFF.

This rearrangement joins TRBV27 to TRBJ1-5; D is perhaps TRBD1 (6 bases). The V and J ends lost 5 bases and 3 bases respectively, with 11 bases between them. The CDR3 totals 14 residues. Germline V lookup: CDR1 MNHEY, CDR2 SMNVEV (reference sequence). CDR3 amino acids: CASSHQGSNQPQHF. DNA of the CDR3: TGTGCCAGCAGTCACCAGGGGTCCAATCAGCCCCAGCATTTT.

This rearrangement joins TRBV28 to TRBJ1-5; 9 nucleotides agree with TRBD1. The V gene's germline CDR1 is MDHEN and CDR2 SYDVKM. V trimming: 2 bases; J trimming: 7 bases; junction bases outside the gene matches: 6. This CDR3 comprises 15 residues. CDR3 DNA: TGTGCCAGCAGTTTAATACAGGGGGCGAGGCAGCCCCAGCATTTT. It codes for CASSLIQGARQPQHF.

The chain joins TRBV4-3 to TRBJ1-2, with 9 bases identical to TRBD1. V shed 3 bases, J shed 2 bases, and the junction held 16 bases outside the gene matches. Looked up from germline, CDR1 is LGHNA and CDR2 is YSLEER. This CDR3 has 19 amino acids. CDR3 amino acids: CASSHHPRYRDRANYGYTF. CDR3 in DNA: TGCGCCAGCAGCCATCATCCACGCTACCGGGACAGGGCCAACTATGGCTACACCTTC.

The chain employs TRBV5-4 and TRBJ1-1; 7 bases are shared with TRBD1. CDR3 length: 11 amino acids. Per germline, CDR1 SGHNT and CDR2 YYREEE (reference sequence). The V gene end was trimmed by 4 bases and the J gene end by 7 bases; junction bases not matched to a gene: 1. The CDR3 sequence: CASSPGGEAFF. In DNA form, the CDR3 reads TGTGCCAGCAGCCCAGGGGGTGAAGCTTTCTTT.

The V gene is TRBV6-1, the J gene TRBJ2-3; perhaps TRBD2 as D (6 bases). This CDR3 is 15 amino acids long. The germline V gene encodes CDR1 MNHNS and CDR2 SASEGT. V lost 6 bases and J lost 2, with 15 bases in between. The DNA for the CDR3 is TGTGCCAGCAGACGCACGGGGGTTATCACAGATACGCAGTATTTT. Translation: CASRRTGVITDTQYF.

The chain links TRBV7-6 to TRBJ2-1, with 8 bases fitting TRBD2. Per germline, CDR1 SGHVS and CDR2 FNYEAQ. V was pared by 3 bases and J by 4 bases, with 8 bases of the junction left unmatched. The CDR3 is 16 residues long. This CDR3 reads CASSLSAGERYNEQFF. The CDR3 nucleotides read TGTGCCAGCAGCTTGTCAGCGGGGGAACGTTACAATGAGCAGTTCTTC.

The count of this clone is one. The chain links TRBV28 to TRBJ2-2; D call uncertain. The germline V and J ends were trimmed by 5 bases and 8 bases, with 21 bases remaining between them. There are 16 residues in the CDR3. The germline CDR1 and CDR2 sequences are MDHEN and SYDVKM. The CDR3 DNA follows: TGTGCCAGCAGTCCACCGACGTACGGCCAAGCGGGGGAGCTGTTTTTT. Translating gives CASSPPTYGQAGELFF.

This clone was counted a single time. The CDR3 sequence is CASSGTSGGHYNEQFF. In DNA, the CDR3 is TGTGCCAGCAGCGGAACTAGCGGGGGGCACTACAATGAGCAGTTCTTC. The chain recombines TRBV7-8 with TRBJ2-1; 12 nucleotides align to TRBD2. The CDR3 runs to 16 residues. Trimming removed 5 bases from V and 3 bases from J; junction bases left unmatched: 5. Germline lookup yields CDR1 SGHVS and CDR2 FQNEAQ.

The chain joins TRBV4-1 to TRBJ1-1, with D maybe TRBD1 (6 bases). CDR3 size: 15 residues. CDR1 MGHRA and CDR2 YSYEKL come from the germline V gene. V gave up 1 base and J gave up 5 bases, with 14 bases separating them. The CDR3: CASSQVQQGGTEAFF. The DNA of the CDR3 is TGCGCCAGCAGCCAAGTGCAACAGGGCGGGACTGAAGCTTTCTTT.

The CDR3 nucleotides are TGTGCCAGCAGTTTGAGTAGCGGGGCTGATACGCAGTATTTT. Protein: CASSLSSGADTQYF. The chain links TRBV28 to TRBJ2-3; 8 bases are shared with TRBD2. Germline CDR1 is MDHEN and CDR2 is SYDVKM. Trimming cost V 3 bases and J 6 bases; bases outside gene matches: 5. There are 14 residues in the CDR3. Supplemented by reference TRBV28 and TRBJ2-3, the full variable domain reads DVKVTQSSRYLVKRTGEKVFLECVQDMDHENMFWYRQDPGLGLRLIYFSYDVKMKEKGDIPEGYSVSREKKERFSLILESASTNQTSMYLCASSLSSGADTQYFGPGTRLTVL.

The chain links TRBV4-1 to TRBJ2-7; perhaps TRBD1 as D (6 bases). The CDR3 runs 18 residues. The V end was cut by 2 bases, the J end by 5 bases, with 25 bases between. Germline lookup yields CDR1 MGHRA and CDR2 YSYEKL. The CDR3 DNA sequence: TGCGCCAGCAGCCAACGCTTTCCGGCAGGGACAACCCAGAACGAGCAGTACGTC. Amino acids: CASSQRFPAGTTQNEQYV.

This chain joins TRBV11-2 and TRBJ2-1; 11 nucleotides match TRBD2. Germline CDR1 and CDR2: SGHAT and FQNNGV. V lost 2 bases, J lost 0 bases, and 9 bases stayed unmatched. The length of the CDR3 is 19 residues. Written as DNA, the CDR3 is TGTGCCAGCAGCTTACGTACTAGCGGGGGATCAAGCTCCTACAATGAGCAGTTCTTC. This sequence encodes CASSLRTSGGSSSYNEQFF.

This clone was seen just once. V and J are TRBV11-2 and TRBJ2-7; D is possibly TRBD1 (6 bases). Germline CDR1 SGHAT, CDR2 FQNNGV. CDR3 length: 15 residues. The germline V and J ends were trimmed by 0 bases and 1 base, with 10 bases remaining between them. The DNA for the CDR3 is TGTGCCAGCAGCTTAGAGGCACAGGGTTCCTACGAGCAGTACGTC. Encoded protein: CASSLEAQGSYEQYV.